This TCR beta chain was retrieved from a study of blood T cell repertoires in COVID-19 (dated by TCRdb to 2018 to 2020). Regarding the study in general: Samples covering the acute and convalescent phases of COVID-19 were provided by collaborators in the United States, Italy and Spain. HLA class I and class II types, where available, came from metadata supplied by the sample provider rather than from assay-based typing. The repertoires were made available in a free public database intended to serve as a resource for research on the immune response to SARS-CoV-2. The prospective study material was composed of cDNA or gDNA derived from T cells, B-cell-depleted T cells, or PBMCs. Samples came from the ongoing ImmuneRACE study (first 160 participants) plus 1,254 subjects from 6 global collaborators. Subjects who had been exposed to COVID-19, were actively infected with it, or had recovered from it provided the deeply sampled blood TCRbeta repertoires that made up the dataset. Sample metadata almost always included a de-identified subject ID, COVID-19 status, age in years and sex. General findings and caveats noted by the study authors: Clinical and demographic metadata were provided uncurated, with the amount varying by source and participant.

Another Seattle source contributed samples from volunteer blood donors who had recovered from COVID-19. Collaborating institutions collected whole blood in K2EDTA tubes following their own protocols. For TCRbeta analysis, collaborators shipped samples in one of three forms: frozen whole blood, isolated PBMCs, or DNA extracted from either of those sample types. The germline V gene yields SGDLS for CDR1 and YYNGEE for CDR2. The CDR3 contains 13 residues, cysteine and phenylalanine counted. The read is trimmed to its CDR3 DNA, 39 bases read in frame from base 1. V is cut back by 3 bases and J by 8 bases, with 2 bases in the junction unmatched. As concerns this clone: No cognate antigen has been identified for it. Within one base of it there is no much larger clone, and no base qualities were kept.

TCRbeta CDR3 regions were amplified from genomic DNA by means of the immunoSEQ Assay, a bias-controlled multiplex PCR. Per the authors' processing: Within the assay, amplification of reference gene primers was used to estimate how many nucleated cells each sample contained. To quantify the absolute abundance of each unique TCRbeta CDR3 rearrangement, sequence reads were collapsed and filtered. For each sample, productive Simpson clonality was calculated as the square root of Simpson's diversity index across productive rearrangements. The table was pulled from immuneACCESS by TCRdb, which kept in-frame rearrangements only. Such tables lose some clones; where checked, under half of the loss comes from unresolved V genes, and the rest has no known cause. V, J and clone size reflect that table, while D and trimming were determined from the DNA. Across this sample there are under 75,000 clones, with approximately 80% seen only once. The ten largest clonotypes hold about 20% of the sample.

The chain was built from TRBV9 and TRBJ2-1, with 10 junctional bases fitting TRBD2. This sequence originates from a man between 65 and 85 years old who had recovered from COVID-19. Sequenced input: peripheral blood. CDR3 reads: CASSGTSGYEQFF. The nucleotide sequence reads as follows: TGTGCCAGCAGCGGGACTAGCGGATATGAGCAGTTCTTC.